The sequence of this T cell receptor (beta chain) was determined in a study of blood T cell repertoires in COVID-19. Study at large: Acute and convalescent COVID-19 specimens originated in the United States, Italy and Spain. Nucleic acid was either cDNA or gDNA, and it came from T cells, B-cell-depleted T cells, or PBMCs.

This clone turned up a few times. CDR1 LGHNA and CDR2 YNFKEQ come from the germline V gene. The CDR3 runs to 18 residues. The V gene end was trimmed by 0 bases and the J gene end by 4 bases; junction bases not matched to a gene: 5. As handled by the study authors: Counts of nucleated cells, estimated from reference gene primer amplification, were obtained. TCRdb keeps only in-frame clones here, not all; method: immunoSEQ multiplex PCR. V and J calls and clone size are those listed in that table; D and trimming were worked out from the DNA. The sample consists of 85,000 to 90,000 clones, around 87% of them appearing once.

J is TRBJ2-3 and V is TRBV4-2; 15 positions match TRBD2. The sample comprised peripheral blood. This clonotype originated in a human donor in a cohort sampled during active COVID-19. CDR3 DNA: TGTGCCAGCAGCCAAGAAGGACTAGCGGGAGGGCTCGCAGATACGCAGTATTTT. Amino acid sequence: CASSQEGLAGGLADTQYF.